This entry is about one T cell receptor beta chain. A read error may account for a junction end that differs from germline. Germline-derived CDR1 and CDR2 are MNHNY and SVGAGI (reference sequence). The CDR3 length is 17 residues. The source of the sample is a study of lung T cells in sarcoidosis with Löfgren's syndrome. Study overall: CD4+ T cells build up in sarcoidosis bronchoalveolar lavage fluid.

TCRdb independently ran MiXCR on the reads; one entry per CDR3 protein. The table records some 18,000 distinct CDR3 sequences, roughly 20% of them present only once. This receptor was obtained from a human donor with sarcoidosis (Löfgren's syndrome or another form), or a control subject (not recorded which). The chain combines TRBV6-6 with TRBJ1-1, with TRBD1 matching 11 bases. The sequenced material came from CD4+ T cells from PBMCs. CDR3 residues: CASRRGGTGGSETEASF. The DNA of the CDR3 is TGTGCCAGCAGGCGAGGGGGGACAGGGGGTTCGGAAACTGAAGCTTCCTTT.